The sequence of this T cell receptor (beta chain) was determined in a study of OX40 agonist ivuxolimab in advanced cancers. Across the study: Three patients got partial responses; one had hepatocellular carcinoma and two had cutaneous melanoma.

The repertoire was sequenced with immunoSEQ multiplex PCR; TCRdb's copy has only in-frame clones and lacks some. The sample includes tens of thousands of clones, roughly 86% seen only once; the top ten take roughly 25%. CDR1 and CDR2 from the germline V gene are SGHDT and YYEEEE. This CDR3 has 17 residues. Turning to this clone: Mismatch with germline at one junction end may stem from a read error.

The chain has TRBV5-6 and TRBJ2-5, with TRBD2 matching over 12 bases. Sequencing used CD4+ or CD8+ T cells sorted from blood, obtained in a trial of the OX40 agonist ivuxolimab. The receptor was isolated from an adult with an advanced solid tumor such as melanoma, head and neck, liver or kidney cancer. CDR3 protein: CASRKEGTSGPEESQYF. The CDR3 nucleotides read TGTGCCAGCAGAAAGGAGGGGACTAGCGGGCCTGAAGAGTCCCAGTACTTC.